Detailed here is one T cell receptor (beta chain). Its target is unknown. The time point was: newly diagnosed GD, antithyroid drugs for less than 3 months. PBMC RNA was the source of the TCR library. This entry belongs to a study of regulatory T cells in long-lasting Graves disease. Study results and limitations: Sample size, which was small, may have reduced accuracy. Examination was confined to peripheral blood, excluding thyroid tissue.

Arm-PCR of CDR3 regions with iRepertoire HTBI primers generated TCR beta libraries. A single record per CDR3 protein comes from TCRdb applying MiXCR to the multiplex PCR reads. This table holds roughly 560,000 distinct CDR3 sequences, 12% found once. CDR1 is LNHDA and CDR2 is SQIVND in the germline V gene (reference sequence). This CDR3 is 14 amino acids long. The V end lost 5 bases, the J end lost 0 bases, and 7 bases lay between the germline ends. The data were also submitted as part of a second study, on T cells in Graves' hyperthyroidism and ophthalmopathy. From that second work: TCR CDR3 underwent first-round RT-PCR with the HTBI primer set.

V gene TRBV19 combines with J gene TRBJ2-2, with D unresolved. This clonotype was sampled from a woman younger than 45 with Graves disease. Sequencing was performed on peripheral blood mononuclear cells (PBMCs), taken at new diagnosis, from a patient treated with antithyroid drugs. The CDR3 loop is CASSHFANTGELFF. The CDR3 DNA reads TGTGCCAGTAGTCATTTCGCGAACACCGGGGAGCTGTTTTTT.